This T cell receptor (beta chain) was observed in a study of cytomegalovirus exposure and HLA in healthy donors (dated by TCRdb to between 2016 and 2019). Turning to the overall study: An earlier analysis of fewer than 750 of the donors reported 276 Gb of sequence data and around 100 million unique TCR beta sequences obtained from about 179 million T cells. To decide whether each TCR beta V gene segment behaved as functional or pseudogenic, an earlier analysis of fewer than 750 of the donors relied on high-throughput TCR beta sequencing. Alongside the repertoire data, information on donor age, sex, ethnicity and CMV serostatus was compiled. On average, roughly 250,000 unique TCR beta nucleotide sequences were sequenced per donor among roughly 430 genotyped donors of the cohort, with 15% to 20% of those sequences being non-productive. Of the 350 to 450 genotyped donors, 65% to 90% were placed in the genetic ancestry cluster associated with self-reported Caucasian donors. All discovery cohort repertoires had been generated on a single sequencing platform. Along with the approximately 650-subject first cohort, a separate validation cohort of some 130 different subjects was used. The study was designed to test whether signatures of past pathogen exposure could be identified by cataloging public T cell receptors. Genome-wide SNP genotypes for about 55% of the 666 donors were used in a later genetic analysis, which treated that subset as a discovery cohort. An early release covering approximately 600 HLA-typed donors comprised about 300 gigabases of sequencing data and tens of millions of unique TCR sequences. Several DR-DQ haplotypes were treated as single units for association and clustering because of strong linkage in the cohort. To study patterns of TCR occurrence, a later analysis re-analyzed previously published TCR beta repertoires from 700 or so donors and added high-resolution HLA genotyping. The study profiled the T cell repertoires of some 610 subjects by immunosequencing and related them to cytomegalovirus serostatus. In the later analysis, no new phenotypic data were used to find candidate immune exposures; instead, reliance was placed on TCR beta sequences and their occurrence across donors. HLA typing included class I and class II loci at four-digit resolution. To predict cytomegalovirus infection status, the study combined high-throughput TCR immunosequencing, statistical association of individual TCRs with disease status, and machine learning. Typing coverage varied by locus: roughly 620-630 donors for A, B, C, DRB1 and DQB1; approximately 520 for DQA1; some 610 for DPA1; 450 to 480 for DPB1.

Regarding this clone: Its target antigen remains unknown. It has no much larger one-base neighbor in the sample; base qualities were not kept.

Germline trimming amounts to 6 bases on V and 0 bases on J, with 8 as the count of junction bases outside the gene matches. The CDR3 contains 16 residues, cysteine and phenylalanine counted. Only the CDR3 region is kept as DNA, spanning 48 bases read in frame from base 1. CDR1 and CDR2, looked up from the germline V gene, are MDHEN and SYDVKM. The cohort consisted of 666 healthy bone marrow donors. At the time of sampling, all cohort members were nominally healthy, though unrecorded immune exposures were likely present. The donor was CMV seropositive and belonged to the group of 250 to 350 seropositive cohort members. A peripheral blood sample was provided by each donor, and peripheral blood mononuclear cells were used for TCR beta sequencing. The Qiagen DNeasy Blood Extraction Kit was used to extract genomic DNA from the blood cell samples. Results the study describes overall, beyond this receptor: Because the 87-base-pair reads could not distinguish some IMGT-functional V segments, including TRBV6-2 and TRBV6-3, those segments were excluded. HLA typing was unavailable for some donors at each locus, so association tests used only the typed subset. According to a later analysis, TCR association rates differed among HLA loci, with DRB1 alleles showing the most associated TCRs and HLA-C alleles showing the fewest. V-gene and J-gene trimming of TCR beta chains was associated with a missense DCLRE1C variant in a later genetic analysis, and the association was replicated in an independent cohort. In a later analysis, several top co-occurrence clusters were reported to appear linked to parvovirus B19, influenza, CMV and Epstein-Barr virus. An earlier analysis of some 560 of the donors showed that most TCR beta V segments appeared in productive rearrangements either about 87% or about 30% of the time, which broadly matched IMGT annotations. A total of fewer than 200 TCR beta chains were listed by the study as associated with cytomegalovirus. In a later analysis, most CMV-associated TCR beta chains were found to appear HLA-restricted, with HLA associations seemingly driven largely by CMV exposure. This cohort had only TCR beta chains sequenced, and the lack of alpha or paired-chain data limited which features could be detected. A further reported finding was that TCR beta sequences accurately predicted the HLA-A and HLA-B alleles for most subjects in the first cohort. Immune exposure information for the cohort was limited to CMV serostatus. Presence/absence analyses assumed roughly uniform sequencing depth across donors, an assumption that may not hold. In a later analysis, HLA-associated TCR beta chains showed more clonal expansion and lower generation probabilities than non-associated chains that were equally common. When HLA alleles, especially DR and DQ, strongly co-occurred, attributing TCR associations to individual alleles was difficult. Correlated functional status among segregating V segments might be attributable to linkage disequilibrium, but an unknown experimental factor could not be ruled out. The classifier was reported to diagnose cytomegalovirus status with high specificity and sensitivity in both the original cohort and the validation cohort. In a later analysis, some 17,000 TCR beta sequences were associated with specific HLA alleles at a false discovery rate of 0.05. In a later genetic analysis, fewer N-insertions in productive TCRs were reported among donors in an Asian-associated ancestry cluster than the roughly 640-donor mean. In vitro tests confirmed that a few of the cytomegalovirus-associated TCR beta chains recognize cytomegalovirus antigens. The authors suggested that the approach could potentially be extended to other disease states and immunological phenotypes. The earlier analysis of approximately 590 of the donors excluded roughly 17 rarely observed V segments, including chromosome 9 orphons, because counts were too low. While some public TCRs were present in many individuals, most TCR sequences turned up only very rarely across donors. A cluster of highly shared sequence variants was judged likely to be a technical artifact of the sequencing pipeline.

Library construction relied on the immunoSEQ multiplex PCR assay. For the multiplex PCR, a mixture combining 60 forward primers for TCR Vbeta segments and 13 reverse primers for TCR Jbeta segments was used. The CDR3 region of rearranged TCR beta genes was amplified from genomic DNA with a multiplex PCR assay. On the Illumina HiSeq System, the amplified TCR beta libraries were sequenced as 87-base-pair reads. As for how the authors treated the data: A later analysis counted approximately 74 million unique TCR beta chains across the 640 or so repertoires, and 10 million to 12 million of these chains were shared by at least two donors. To remove PCR and sequencing errors, raw reads were error-corrected and collapsed into unique sequences using a nearest-neighbor algorithm that merged closely related sequences. CDR3 sequences were aligned to IMGT reference sequences to assign V, D and J gene segments. For a sequence to be retained, a match of at least six nucleotides was required to both a V gene segment and a J gene segment. A rearrangement was called productive if the CDR3 had no stop codons and remained in frame with V and J, and every other rearrangement was called non-productive. Following IMGT convention, CDR3 was defined as the stretch from the second conserved V-encoded cysteine to the conserved J-encoded phenylalanine. Sequences without an unambiguous match to a single V gene segment were excluded from the earlier analysis of 587 of the donors. In an earlier analysis of approximately 590 of the donors, V segments were called functional above 56.7% productive rearrangements and were called segregating when the between-donor standard deviation exceeded 5%. To diagnose cytomegalovirus status from the catalog of TCR beta chain sequences, a statistical classification framework was built. In a later analysis, TCR nucleotide sequences were compared against IMGT/GENE-DB human TR gene sequences so that V and J genes could be assigned. A later analysis assigned CDR3 sequences and most-parsimonious VDJ recombination scenarios with the TCRdist pipeline. A later analysis defined each TCR beta chain by its CDR3 amino acid sequence plus V-gene family, and excluded reads lacking a unique V-gene family. In a later analysis, 450 to 600 highly shared, low-generation-probability nucleotide sequences were removed to address suspected cross-contamination and a sequencing artifact. In a later analysis, a clonal expansion index was calculated for each public chain from normalized within-repertoire ranks of inferred template counts. Generation probabilities in a later analysis came from a VDJ recombination model fitted to out-of-frame rearrangements, and those results were checked against IGoR. In a later analysis, hypergeometric tests were used to score TCR-TCR, TCR-HLA and TCR-CMV co-occurrence, with a repertoire-size bias correction applied to TCR pairs. In a later analysis, false discovery rates were estimated by permuting HLA or CMV assignments 20 times. In a later analysis, co-occurring TCRs were grouped using DBSCAN, with TCRdist sequence similarity added in when clustering inside HLA-allele-positive subsets. Co-occurrence clustering excluded repertoires with fewer than 30,000 or more than 120,000 public chains, plus five with anomalous nucleotide sharing. TCRdb holds this immuneACCESS table with in-frame rearrangements only. Some clones are missing; in checked studies, unresolved V genes explain under half, and the rest has no known cause. V and J calls and clone size follow that table, whereas D and trimming were derived from the DNA. For this sample the table gives 50,000 to 55,000 clones, of which about two thirds were detected only once. The ten largest clones capture roughly 22% of the sample.

The chain is encoded by TRBV28 joined to TRBJ1-5, and TRBD1 matches 7 of the central bases. The sequencing sample was made of PBMCs. The sequence derives from a woman aged 45-65 years in good health and CMV-seropositive. The nucleotide sequence is TGTGCCAGCAGCGTGGGACAGCTATATAGCAATCAGCCCCAGCATTTT. This translates into CASSVGQLYSNQPQHF.